The present T cell receptor (beta chain) was sequenced within a study of shared clonotypes between healthy human individuals. Study-wide results and limits: Naive subsets generally had larger estimated richness than memory subsets.

A word on this clone: Antigen: not known.

Splitting of each subset's genomic DNA was done evenly across several immunoSEQ plates. Libraries were prepared by immunoSEQ multiplex PCR; TCRdb keeps only in-frame clonotypes and omits some of them. Of roughly 2.6 million clones listed, around 90% are singletons. Sequencing input: naive CD4+ T cells sorted from blood. As to subset: CD45RA+ positively selected. The receptor was derived from a young man in good health.

The CDR3 sequence is CASSLYRANYGYTF. CDR3 nucleotides: TGTGCCAGCAGTTTATATAGAGCTAACTATGGCTACACCTTC. The chain is built from TRBV28 and TRBJ1-2; D gene uncertain. There are 14 residues in the CDR3. Germline V gene data show CDR1 as MDHEN and CDR2 as SYDVKM. Trimming left V 1 base short and J 0 bases short, with 6 bases between.